This TCR beta chain was documented in a study of early T cells in non-severe SARS-CoV-2 infection. The wider study: The input, bulk RNA from unsorted whole blood, was sequenced, and chains were unpaired. Study results and caveats: Private and CD4 specificities were missed by VDJdb matching, skewed to anti-spike CD8.

Unique molecular identifiers were attached to individual cDNA molecules. TCRdb reprocessed the 5' RACE reads via MiXCR and lists one record per CDR3 protein. The table lists around 81,000 distinct CDR3 sequences, 11% to 15% of them singletons. Comment on this clonotype: No antigen is known for it.

Material for sequencing was whole blood. The receptor was derived from an adult who was a healthcare worker with PCR-confirmed SARS-CoV-2 infection or an uninfected control (not recorded which).

The chain's CDR3 is CASSSRRLVTEAFF. CDR3 sequence (DNA): TGTGCCAGCAGCTCTCGACGGCTGGTGACTGAAGCTTTCTTT. This chain connects TRBV7-8 to TRBJ1-1; no definite D call. The CDR3 spans 14 residues. Germline CDR1 and CDR2: SGHVS and FQNEAQ. The V end lost 4 bases, the J end lost 5 bases, and 14 bases lay between the germline ends.